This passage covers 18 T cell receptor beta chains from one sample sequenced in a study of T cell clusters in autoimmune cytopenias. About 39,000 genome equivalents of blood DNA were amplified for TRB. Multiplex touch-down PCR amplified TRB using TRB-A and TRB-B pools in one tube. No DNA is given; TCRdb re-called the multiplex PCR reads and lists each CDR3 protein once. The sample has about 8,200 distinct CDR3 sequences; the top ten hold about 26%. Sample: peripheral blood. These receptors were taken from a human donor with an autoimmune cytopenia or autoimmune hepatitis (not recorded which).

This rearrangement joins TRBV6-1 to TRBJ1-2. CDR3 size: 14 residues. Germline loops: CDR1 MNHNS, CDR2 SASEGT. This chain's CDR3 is CASSERDLNYGYTF.

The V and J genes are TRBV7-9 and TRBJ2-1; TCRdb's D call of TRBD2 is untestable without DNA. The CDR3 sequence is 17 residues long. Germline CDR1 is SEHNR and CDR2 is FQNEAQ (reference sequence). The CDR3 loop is CASSSDPGTSGREEQFF.

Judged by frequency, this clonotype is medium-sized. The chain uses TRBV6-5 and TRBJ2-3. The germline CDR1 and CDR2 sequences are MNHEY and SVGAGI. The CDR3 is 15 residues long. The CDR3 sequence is CASSPELGTTDTQYF.

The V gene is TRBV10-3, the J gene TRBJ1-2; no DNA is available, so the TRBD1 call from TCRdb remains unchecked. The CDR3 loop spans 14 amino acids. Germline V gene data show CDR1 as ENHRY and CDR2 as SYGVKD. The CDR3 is CAISDPQGFYGYTF.

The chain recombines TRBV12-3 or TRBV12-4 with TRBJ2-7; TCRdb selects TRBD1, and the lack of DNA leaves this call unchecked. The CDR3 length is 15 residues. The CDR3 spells CASSLPQGSSYEQYF.

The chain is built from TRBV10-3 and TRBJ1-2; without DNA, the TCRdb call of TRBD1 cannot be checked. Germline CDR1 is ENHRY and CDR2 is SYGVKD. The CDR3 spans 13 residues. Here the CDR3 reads CAISEWDRGGYTF.

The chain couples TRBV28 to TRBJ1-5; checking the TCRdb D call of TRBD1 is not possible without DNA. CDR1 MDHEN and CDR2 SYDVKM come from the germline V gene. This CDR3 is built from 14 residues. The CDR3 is CASRIGTGNQPQHF. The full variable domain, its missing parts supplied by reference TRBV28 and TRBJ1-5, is DVKVTQSSRYLVKRTGEKVFLECVQDMDHENMFWYRQDPGLGLRLIYFSYDVKMKEKGDIPEGYSVSREKKERFSLILESASTNQTSMYLCASRIGTGNQPQHFGDGTRLSIL.

The chain's CDR3 is CSAREGRGREQYF. V and J are TRBV20-1 and TRBJ2-7; with no DNA, the TCRdb D assignment of TRBD1 cannot be verified. The CDR3 consists of 13 residues. Germline CDR1 is DFQATT and CDR2 is SNEGSKA (reference sequence).

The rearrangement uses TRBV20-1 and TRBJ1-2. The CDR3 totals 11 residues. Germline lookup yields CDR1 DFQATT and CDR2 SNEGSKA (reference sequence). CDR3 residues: CSAPAAYGYTF.

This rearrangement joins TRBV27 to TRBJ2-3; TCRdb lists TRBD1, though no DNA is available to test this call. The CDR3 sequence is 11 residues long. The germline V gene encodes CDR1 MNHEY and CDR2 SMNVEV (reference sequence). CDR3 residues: CASHWGDTQYF.

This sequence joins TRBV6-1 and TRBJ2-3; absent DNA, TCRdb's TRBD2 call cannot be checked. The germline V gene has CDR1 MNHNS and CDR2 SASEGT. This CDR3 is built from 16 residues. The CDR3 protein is CASSVRARGGPDTQYF.

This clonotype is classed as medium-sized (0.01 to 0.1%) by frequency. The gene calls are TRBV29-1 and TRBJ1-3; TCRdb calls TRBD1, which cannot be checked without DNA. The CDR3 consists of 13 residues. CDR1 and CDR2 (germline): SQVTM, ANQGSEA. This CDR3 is CSVEGRGENTIYF. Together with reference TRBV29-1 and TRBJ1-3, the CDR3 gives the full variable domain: SAVISQKPSRDICQRGTSLTIQCQVDSQVTMMFWYRQQPGQSLTLIATANQGSEATYESGFVIDKFPISRPNLTFSTLTVSNMSPEDSSIYLCSVEGRGENTIYFGEGSWLTVV.

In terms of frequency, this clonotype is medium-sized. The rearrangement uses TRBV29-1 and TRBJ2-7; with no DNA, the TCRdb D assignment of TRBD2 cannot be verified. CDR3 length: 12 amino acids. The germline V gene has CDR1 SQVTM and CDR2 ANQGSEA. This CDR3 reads CSFGLDSYEQYF.

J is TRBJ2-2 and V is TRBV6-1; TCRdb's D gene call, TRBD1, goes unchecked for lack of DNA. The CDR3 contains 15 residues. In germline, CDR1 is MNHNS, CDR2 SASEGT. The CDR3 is CASSGNRVYTGELFF.

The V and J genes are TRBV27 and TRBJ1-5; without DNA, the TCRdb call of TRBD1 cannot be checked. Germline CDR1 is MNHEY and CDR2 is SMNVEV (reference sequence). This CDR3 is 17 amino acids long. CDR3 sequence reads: CASSVRGAEGANQPQHF.

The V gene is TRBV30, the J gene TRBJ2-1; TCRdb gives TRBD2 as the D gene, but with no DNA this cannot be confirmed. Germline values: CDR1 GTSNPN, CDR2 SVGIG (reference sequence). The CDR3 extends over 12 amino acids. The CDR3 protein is CAWRGGGGMQFF.

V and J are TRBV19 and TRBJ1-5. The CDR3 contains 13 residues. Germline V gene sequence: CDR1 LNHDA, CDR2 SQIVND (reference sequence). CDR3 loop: CASSTQRDQPQHF.

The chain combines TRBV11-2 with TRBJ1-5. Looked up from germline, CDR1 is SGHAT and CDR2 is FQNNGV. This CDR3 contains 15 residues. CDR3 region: CASSLDRAGLGPQHF.